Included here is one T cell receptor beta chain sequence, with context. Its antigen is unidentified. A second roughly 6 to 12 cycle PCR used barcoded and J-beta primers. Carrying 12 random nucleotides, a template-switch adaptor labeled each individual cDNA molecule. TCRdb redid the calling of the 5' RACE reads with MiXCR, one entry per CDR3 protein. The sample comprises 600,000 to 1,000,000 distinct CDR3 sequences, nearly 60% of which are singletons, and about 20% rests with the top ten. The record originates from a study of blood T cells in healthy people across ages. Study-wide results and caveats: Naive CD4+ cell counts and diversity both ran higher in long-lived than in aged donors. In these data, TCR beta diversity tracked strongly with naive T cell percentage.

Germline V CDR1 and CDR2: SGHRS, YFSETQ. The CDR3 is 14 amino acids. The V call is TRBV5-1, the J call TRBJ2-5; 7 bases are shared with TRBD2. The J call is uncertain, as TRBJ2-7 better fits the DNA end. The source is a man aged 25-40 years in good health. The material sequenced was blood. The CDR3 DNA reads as TGCGCCAGCAGCCGGACTAGAACTACCAGCGAGCAGTACTTC. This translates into CASSRTRTTSEQYF.